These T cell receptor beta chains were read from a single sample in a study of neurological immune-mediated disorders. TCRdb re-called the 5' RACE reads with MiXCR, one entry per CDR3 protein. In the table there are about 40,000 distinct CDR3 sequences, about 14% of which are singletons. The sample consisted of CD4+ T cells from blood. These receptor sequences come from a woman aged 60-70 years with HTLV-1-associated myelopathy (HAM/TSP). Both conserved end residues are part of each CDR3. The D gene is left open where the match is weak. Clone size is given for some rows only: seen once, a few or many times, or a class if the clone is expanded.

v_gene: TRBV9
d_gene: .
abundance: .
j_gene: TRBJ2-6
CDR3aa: CASSEVSGANVLTF
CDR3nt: TGTGCCAGCAGCGAGGTGTCGGGGGCCAACGTCCTGACTTTC

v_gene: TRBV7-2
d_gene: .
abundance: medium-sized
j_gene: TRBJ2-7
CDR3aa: CASSLGGAGMRSYEQYF
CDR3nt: TGTGCCAGCAGCTTGGGAGGCGCGGGGATGAGGTCCTACGAGCAGTACTTC

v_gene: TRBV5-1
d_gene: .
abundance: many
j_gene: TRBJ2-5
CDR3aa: CASSLPSGAQRETQYF
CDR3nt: TGCGCCAGCAGCTTGCCGTCAGGGGCGCAGAGGGAGACCCAGTACTTC

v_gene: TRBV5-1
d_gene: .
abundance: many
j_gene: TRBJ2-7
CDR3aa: CASSFDTNPWEQYF
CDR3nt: TGCGCCAGCAGCTTTGACACTAATCCCTGGGAGCAGTACTTC

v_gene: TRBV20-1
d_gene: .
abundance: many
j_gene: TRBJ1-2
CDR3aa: CSARDLRVGARGYGYTF
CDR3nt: TGCAGTGCTAGAGATCTCCGCGTCGGAGCGCGTGGCTATGGCTACACCTTC

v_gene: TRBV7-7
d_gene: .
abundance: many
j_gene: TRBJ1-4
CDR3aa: CASSLVARVGGKGEKLFF
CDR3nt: TGTGCCAGCAGCTTAGTGGCGCGGGTAGGAGGGAAAGGTGAAAAACTGTTTTTT

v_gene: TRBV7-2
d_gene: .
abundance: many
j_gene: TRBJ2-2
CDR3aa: CASTNTGELFF
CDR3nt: TGTGCCAGCACGAACACCGGGGAGCTGTTTTTT

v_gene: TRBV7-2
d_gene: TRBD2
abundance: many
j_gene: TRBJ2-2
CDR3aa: CASRMVAGNTDTGELFF
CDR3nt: TGTGCCAGCAGGATGGTAGCGGGGAATACGGACACCGGGGAGCTGTTTTTT

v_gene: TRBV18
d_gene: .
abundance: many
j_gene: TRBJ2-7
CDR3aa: CASSLGAEQYF
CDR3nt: TGTGCCAGCTCACTGGGGGCCGAGCAGTACTTC

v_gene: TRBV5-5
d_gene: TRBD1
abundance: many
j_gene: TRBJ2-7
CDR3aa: CASRSLPGQAYEQYF
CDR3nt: TGTGCCAGCAGGTCCCTCCCGGGACAGGCCTACGAGCAGTACTTC

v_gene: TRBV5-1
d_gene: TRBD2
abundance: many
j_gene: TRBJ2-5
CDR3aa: CASSLSPGTNGETQYF
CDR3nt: TGCGCCAGCAGCTTGTCCCCCGGGACTAATGGTGAGACCCAGTACTTC

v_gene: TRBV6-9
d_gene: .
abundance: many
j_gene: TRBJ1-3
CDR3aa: CASSYDGGGKDTIYF
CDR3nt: TGTGCCAGCAGTTACGACGGGGGAGGGAAAGACACCATATATTTT

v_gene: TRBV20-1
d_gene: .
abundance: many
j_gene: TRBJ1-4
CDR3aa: CSARGGGGNEKLFF
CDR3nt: TGCAGTGCTAGGGGCGGGGGGGGCAATGAAAAACTGTTTTTT

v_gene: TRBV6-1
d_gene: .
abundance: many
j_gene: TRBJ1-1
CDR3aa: CASSEAWEGTEAFF
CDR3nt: TGTGCCAGCAGTGAAGCGTGGGAGGGCACTGAAGCTTTCTTT

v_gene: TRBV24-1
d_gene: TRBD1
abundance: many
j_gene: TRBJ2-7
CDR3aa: CATPRTGIHEQYF
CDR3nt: TGTGCCACCCCCCGGACAGGGATCCACGAGCAGTACTTC

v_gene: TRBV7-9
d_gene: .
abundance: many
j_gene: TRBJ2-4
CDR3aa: CASSPNREGGKNIQYF
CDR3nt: TGTGCCAGCAGCCCGAACAGGGAGGGAGGCAAAAACATTCAGTACTTC

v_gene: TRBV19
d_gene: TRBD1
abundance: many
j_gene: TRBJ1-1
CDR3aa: CASSKRQGLNTEAFF
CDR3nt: TGTGCCAGTAGTAAAAGACAGGGTTTGAACACTGAAGCTTTCTTT

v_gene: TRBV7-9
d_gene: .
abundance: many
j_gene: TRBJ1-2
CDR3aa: CASAQYSDSLNYGYTF
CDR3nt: TGTGCCAGCGCGCAATACTCGGACAGCCTTAACTATGGCTACACCTTC

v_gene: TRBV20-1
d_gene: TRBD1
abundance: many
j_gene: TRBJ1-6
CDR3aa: CSASSDRGDSPLHF
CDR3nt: TGCAGTGCTAGTTCGGACAGGGGCGATTCACCCCTCCACTTT

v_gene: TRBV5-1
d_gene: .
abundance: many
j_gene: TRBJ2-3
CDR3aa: CASSLLSDSSTDTQYF
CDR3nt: TGCGCCAGCAGCTTACTGAGTGATTCTAGCACAGATACGCAGTATTTT

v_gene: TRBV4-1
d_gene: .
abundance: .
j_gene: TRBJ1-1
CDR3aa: CASSQGRGMQPNTEAFF
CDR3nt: TGCGCCAGCAGCCAAGGGCGGGGCATGCAACCGAACACTGAAGCTTTCTTT

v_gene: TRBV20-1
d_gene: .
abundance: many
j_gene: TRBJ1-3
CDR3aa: CSARDHRSSGNTIYF
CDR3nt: TGCAGTGCTAGAGATCACCGGTCCTCTGGAAACACCATATATTTT

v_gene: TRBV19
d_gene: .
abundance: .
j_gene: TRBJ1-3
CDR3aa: CASNPTPDSGNTIYF
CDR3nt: TGTGCCAGTAACCCGACCCCGGACTCTGGAAACACCATATATTTT

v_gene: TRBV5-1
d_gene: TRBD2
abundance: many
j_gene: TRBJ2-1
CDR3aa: CASTYSGAYNEQFF
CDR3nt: TGCGCCAGCACATATAGCGGGGCCTACAATGAGCAGTTCTTC

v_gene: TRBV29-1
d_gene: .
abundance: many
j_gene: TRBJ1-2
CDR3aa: CSTSLVQGGGYTF
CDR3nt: TGCAGCACTTCACTTGTGCAGGGTGGTGGCTACACCTTC

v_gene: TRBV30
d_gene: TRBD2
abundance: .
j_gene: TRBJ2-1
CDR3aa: CAWSADRGTSGRFYNEQFF
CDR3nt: TGTGCCTGGAGCGCCGACAGGGGGACTAGCGGGAGGTTTTACAATGAGCAGTTCTTC

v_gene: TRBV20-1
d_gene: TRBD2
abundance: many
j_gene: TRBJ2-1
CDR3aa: CSASPPGLVINEQFF
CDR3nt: TGCAGTGCTTCACCCCCGGGACTAGTAATCAATGAGCAGTTCTTC

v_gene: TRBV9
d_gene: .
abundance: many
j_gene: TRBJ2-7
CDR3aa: CASSVDGSGLREQYF
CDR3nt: TGTGCCAGCAGCGTAGATGGCAGCGGATTGCGGGAGCAGTACTTC

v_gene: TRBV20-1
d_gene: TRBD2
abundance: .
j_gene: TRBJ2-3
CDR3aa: CSASGTSGFSVIDTQYF
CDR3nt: TGCAGTGCTAGTGGGACTAGCGGATTTTCCGTCATAGATACGCAGTATTTT

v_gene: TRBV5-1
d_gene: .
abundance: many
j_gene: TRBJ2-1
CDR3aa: CASSSSTGGHNEQFF
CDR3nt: TGCGCCAGCAGCTCCTCTACCGGGGGCCACAATGAGCAGTTCTTC

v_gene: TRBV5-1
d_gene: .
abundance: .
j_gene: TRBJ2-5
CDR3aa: CASSLGGHGLETQYF
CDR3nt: TGCGCCAGCAGCTTGGGGGGCCATGGGTTGGAGACCCAGTACTTC

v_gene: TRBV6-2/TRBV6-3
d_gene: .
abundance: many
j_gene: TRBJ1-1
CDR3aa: CASSQTGGESDTEAFF
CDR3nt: TGTGCCAGCAGCCAAACCGGGGGCGAAAGTGACACTGAAGCTTTCTTT

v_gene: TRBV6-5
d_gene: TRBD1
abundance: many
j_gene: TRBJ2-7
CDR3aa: CASSYTGDIYEQYF
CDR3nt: TGTGCCAGCAGTTATACAGGGGATATCTACGAGCAGTACTTC

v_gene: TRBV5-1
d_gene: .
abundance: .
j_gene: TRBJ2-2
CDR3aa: CASSQEGKGTGELFF
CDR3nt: TGCGCCAGCAGCCAAGAGGGAAAGGGAACCGGGGAGCTGTTTTTT

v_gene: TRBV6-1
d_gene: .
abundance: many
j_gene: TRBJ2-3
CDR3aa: CASSEARVGTQYF
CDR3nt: TGTGCCAGCAGTGAAGCAAGGGTAGGCACGCAGTATTTT

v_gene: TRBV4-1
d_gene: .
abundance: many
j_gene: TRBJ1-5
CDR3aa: CASSQGWAGKSWPNQPQHF
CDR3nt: TGCGCCAGCAGCCAAGGCTGGGCAGGGAAGTCCTGGCCCAATCAGCCCCAGCATTTT

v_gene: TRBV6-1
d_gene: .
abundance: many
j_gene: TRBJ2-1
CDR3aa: CASSWTGSSYNEQFF
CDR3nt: TGTGCCAGCAGCTGGACGGGGAGCTCCTACAATGAGCAGTTCTTC

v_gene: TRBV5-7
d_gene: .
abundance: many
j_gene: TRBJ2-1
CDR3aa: CASSQIFPSLSYNEQFF
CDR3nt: TGTGCCAGCAGCCAAATTTTTCCTAGCCTCTCCTACAATGAGCAGTTCTTC

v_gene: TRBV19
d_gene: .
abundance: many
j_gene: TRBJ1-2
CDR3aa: CASSAPGATNYGYTF
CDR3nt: TGTGCCAGTTCAGCCCCGGGGGCTACGAACTATGGCTACACCTTC

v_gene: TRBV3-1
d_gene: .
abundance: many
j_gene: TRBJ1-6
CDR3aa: CASSQNRDNNSPLHF
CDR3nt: TGTGCCAGCAGCCAAAACCGGGACAACAATTCACCCCTCCACTTT

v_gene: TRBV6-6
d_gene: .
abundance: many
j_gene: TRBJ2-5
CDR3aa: CASRPRGETQYF
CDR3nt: TGTGCCAGCAGGCCCCGCGGAGAGACCCAGTACTTC

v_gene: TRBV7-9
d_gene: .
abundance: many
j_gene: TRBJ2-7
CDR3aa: CASSFEQSREQYF
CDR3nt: TGTGCCAGCAGCTTTGAACAGTCACGAGAGCAGTACTTC

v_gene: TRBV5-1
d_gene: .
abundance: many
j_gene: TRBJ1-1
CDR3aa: CASSLETPNTEAFF
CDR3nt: TGCGCCAGCAGCTTGGAGACCCCGAACACTGAAGCTTTCTTT

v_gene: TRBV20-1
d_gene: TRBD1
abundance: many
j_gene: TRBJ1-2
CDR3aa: CSAHRGTYGYTF
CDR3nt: TGCAGTGCTCACAGGGGGACTTATGGCTACACCTTC

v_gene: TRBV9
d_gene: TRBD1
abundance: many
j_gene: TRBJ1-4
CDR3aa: CASSKEGQEGEKLFF
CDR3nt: TGTGCCAGCAGTAAAGAGGGACAGGAGGGTGAAAAACTGTTTTTT

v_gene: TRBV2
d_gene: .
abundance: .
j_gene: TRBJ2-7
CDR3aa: CATHREGIEQYF
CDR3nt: TGTGCCACCCACCGCGAAGGTATAGAGCAGTACTTC

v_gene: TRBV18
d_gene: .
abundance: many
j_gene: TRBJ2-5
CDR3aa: CASSPAGNQETQYF
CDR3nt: TGTGCCAGCTCACCAGCGGGTAATCAAGAGACCCAGTACTTC

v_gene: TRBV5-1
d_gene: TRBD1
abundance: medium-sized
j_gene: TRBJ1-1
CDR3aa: CASRQGQGDTEAFF
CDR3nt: TGCGCCAGCAGACAAGGACAGGGTGACACTGAAGCTTTCTTT

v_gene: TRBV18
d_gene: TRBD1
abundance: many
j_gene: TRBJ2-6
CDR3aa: CASSWTGDSAGANVLTF
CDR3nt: TGTGCCAGCTCATGGACAGGGGATAGCGCTGGGGCCAACGTCCTGACTTTC

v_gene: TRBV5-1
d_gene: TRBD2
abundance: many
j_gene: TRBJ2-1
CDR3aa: CASSGEGGQFF
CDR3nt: TGCGCCAGCAGCGGGGAGGGCGGGCAGTTCTTC

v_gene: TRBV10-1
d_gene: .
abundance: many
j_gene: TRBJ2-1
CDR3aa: CASSGGVYNEQFF
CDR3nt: TGCGCCAGCAGTGGGGGAGTTTACAATGAGCAGTTCTTC

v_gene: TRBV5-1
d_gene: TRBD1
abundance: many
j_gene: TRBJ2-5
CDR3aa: CASSHQDRERETQYF
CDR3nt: TGCGCCAGCAGCCATCAAGACAGGGAGCGGGAGACCCAGTACTTC

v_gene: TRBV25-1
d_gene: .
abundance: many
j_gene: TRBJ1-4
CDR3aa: CASSIRAGNEKLFF
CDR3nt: TGTGCCAGCAGCATAAGGGCGGGAAATGAAAAACTGTTTTTT

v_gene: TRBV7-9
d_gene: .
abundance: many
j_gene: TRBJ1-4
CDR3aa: CASSPTSAGIGEKLFF
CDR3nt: TGTGCCAGCAGCCCTACTTCCGCAGGGATCGGCGAAAAACTGTTTTTT

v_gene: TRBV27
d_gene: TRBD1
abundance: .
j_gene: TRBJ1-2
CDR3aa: CASMKQDRGPYGYNF
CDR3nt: TGTGCCAGCATGAAGCAGGACAGGGGTCCATATGGCTACAACTTC